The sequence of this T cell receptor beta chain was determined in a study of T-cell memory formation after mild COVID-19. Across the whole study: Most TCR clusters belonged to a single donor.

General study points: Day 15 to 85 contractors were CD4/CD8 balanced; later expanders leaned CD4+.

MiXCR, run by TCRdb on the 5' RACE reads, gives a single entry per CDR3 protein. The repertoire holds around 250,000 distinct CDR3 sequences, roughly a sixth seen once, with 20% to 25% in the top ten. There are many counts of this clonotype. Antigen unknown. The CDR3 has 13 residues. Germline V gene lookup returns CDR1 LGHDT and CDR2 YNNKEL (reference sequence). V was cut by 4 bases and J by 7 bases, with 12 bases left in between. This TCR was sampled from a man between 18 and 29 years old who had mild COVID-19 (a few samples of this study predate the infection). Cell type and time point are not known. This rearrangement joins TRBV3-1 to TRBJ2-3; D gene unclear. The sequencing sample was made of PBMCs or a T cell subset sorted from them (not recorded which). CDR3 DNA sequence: TGTGCCAGCAGCCCCTTCTCTGGGTATACGCAGTATTTT. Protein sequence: CASSPFSGYTQYF.